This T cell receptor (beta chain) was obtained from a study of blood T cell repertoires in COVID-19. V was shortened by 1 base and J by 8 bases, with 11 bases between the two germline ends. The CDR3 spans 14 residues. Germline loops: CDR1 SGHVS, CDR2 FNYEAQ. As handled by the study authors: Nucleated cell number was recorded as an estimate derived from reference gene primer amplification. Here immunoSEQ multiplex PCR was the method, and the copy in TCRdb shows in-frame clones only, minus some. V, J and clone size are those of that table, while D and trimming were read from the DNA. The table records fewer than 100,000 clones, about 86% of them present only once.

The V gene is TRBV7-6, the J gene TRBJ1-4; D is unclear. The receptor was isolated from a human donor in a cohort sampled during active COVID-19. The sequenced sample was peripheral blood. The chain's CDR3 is CASSLGGYGEKLFF. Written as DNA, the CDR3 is TGTGCCAGCAGCTTAGGAGGGTATGGGGAAAAACTGTTTTTT.